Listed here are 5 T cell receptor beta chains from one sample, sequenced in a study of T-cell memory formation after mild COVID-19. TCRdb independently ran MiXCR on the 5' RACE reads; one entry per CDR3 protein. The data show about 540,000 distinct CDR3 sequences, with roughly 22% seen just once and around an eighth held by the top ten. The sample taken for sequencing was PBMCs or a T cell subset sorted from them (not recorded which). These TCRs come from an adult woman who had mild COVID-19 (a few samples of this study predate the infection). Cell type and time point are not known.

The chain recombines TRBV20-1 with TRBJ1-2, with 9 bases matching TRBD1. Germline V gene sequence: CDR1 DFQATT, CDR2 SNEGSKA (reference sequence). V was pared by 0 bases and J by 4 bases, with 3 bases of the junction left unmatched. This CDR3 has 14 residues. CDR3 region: CSARDRGQGYGYTF. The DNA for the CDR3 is TGCAGTGCTAGAGATCGGGGACAGGGCTATGGCTACACCTTC.

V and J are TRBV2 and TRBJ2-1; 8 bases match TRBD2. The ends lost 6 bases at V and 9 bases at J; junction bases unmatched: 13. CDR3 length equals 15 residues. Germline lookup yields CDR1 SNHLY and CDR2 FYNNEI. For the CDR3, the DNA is TGTGCCAGCAGCGCCGTGAGCGGGAGACTTGGTGAGCAGTTCTTC. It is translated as CASSAVSGRLGEQFF.

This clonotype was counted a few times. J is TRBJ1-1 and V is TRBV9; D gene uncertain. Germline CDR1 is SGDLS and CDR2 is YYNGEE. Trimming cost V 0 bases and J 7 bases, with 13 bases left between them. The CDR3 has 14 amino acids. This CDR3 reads CASSVVPGQNEAFF. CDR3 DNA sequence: TGTGCCAGCAGCGTAGTCCCCGGGCAGAATGAAGCTTTCTTT.

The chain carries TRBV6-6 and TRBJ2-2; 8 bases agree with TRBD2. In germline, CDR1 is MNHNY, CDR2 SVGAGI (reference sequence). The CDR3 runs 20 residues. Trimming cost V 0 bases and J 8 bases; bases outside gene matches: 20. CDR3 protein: CASSYSFRATSGHHGGELFF. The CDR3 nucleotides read TGTGCCAGCAGTTACTCTTTTCGTGCTACTAGCGGACACCATGGGGGGGAGCTGTTTTTT.

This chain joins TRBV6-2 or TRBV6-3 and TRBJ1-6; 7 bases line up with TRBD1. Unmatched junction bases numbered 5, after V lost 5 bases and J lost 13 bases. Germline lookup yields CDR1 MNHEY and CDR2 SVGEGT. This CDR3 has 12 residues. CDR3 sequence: CASSRTGSPLHF. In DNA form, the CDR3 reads TGTGCCAGCAGTCGGACAGGTTCTCCCCTCCACTTT.